These 32 T cell receptor beta chains were sequenced from one sample in a study of shared clonotypes between healthy human individuals (dated by TCRdb to about 2020). Libraries were made using the immunoSEQ multiplex PCR assay. Held by TCRdb, this immuneACCESS table contains in-frame sequences only and omits some clones. Under half of the omission traces to an unresolved V gene where checked; the cause of the rest is unknown. This sample holds about a million clones; 65% to 80% were observed only once. The ten largest clones represent 1.4% of the sample. What was sequenced was memory CD4+ T cells sorted from blood. What the cell subset or site label conveys for this sample: CD45RA-negative fraction. These receptors were taken from a man younger than 35 in good health.

V usage is TRBV19 and J usage is TRBJ2-7, with a tentative D call TRBD2 (6 bases). The germline V gene encodes CDR1 LNHDA and CDR2 SQIVND (reference sequence). Trimming took 5 bases from V and 7 from J, leaving 21 bases between them. CDR3 size: 15 residues. In nucleotides, the CDR3 is TGTGCCAGTAGTCCGCCCGGTCGGGTGGGAGGTGAGCAGTACTTC. It is translated as CASSPPGRVGGEQYF.

The chain links TRBV10-3 to TRBJ2-7; D unresolved. The CDR3 extends over 14 amino acids. Deletions cut 3 bases from V and 0 bases from J, with 9 bases between. Germline CDR1 ENHRY, CDR2 SYGVKD. The DNA for the CDR3 is TGTGCCATCAGTGATAACTCACACTCCTACGAGCAGTACTTC. Residues: CAISDNSHSYEQYF.

A few counts support this clone. The chain uses TRBV5-3 and TRBJ2-3; possible D gene TRBD2, 5 bases. TRBV5-3 is classed as an ORF, of uncertain function. Trimming removed 5 bases at V and 1 base at J, with 11 bases between. The CDR3 is 14 amino acids. The CDR3 DNA reads TGTGCCAGAAGACCCGGACTGCGCACAGATACGCAGTATTTT. Translating it yields CARRPGLRTDTQYF.

The genes are TRBV19 and TRBJ2-5, with TRBD2 as a possible D gene (6 bases). Looked up from germline, CDR1 is LNHDA and CDR2 is SQIVND (reference sequence). V lost 5 bases and J lost 1, with 11 bases in between. CDR3 size: 14 residues. The CDR3 here is CASSVTSSQETQYF. The CDR3 DNA follows: TGTGCCAGTAGTGTGACTAGTTCCCAAGAGACCCAGTACTTC.

The rearrangement links TRBV7-9 to TRBJ2-7, with D unclear. CDR1 SEHNR and CDR2 FQNEAQ come from the germline V gene (reference sequence). V was pared by 0 bases and J by 6 bases, with 6 bases between. The CDR3 is made up of 12 amino acids. The DNA for the CDR3 is TGTGCCAGCAGCTTAGCGCCGGGCGAGCAGTACTTC. Its translation is CASSLAPGEQYF.

The V and J genes are TRBV29-1 and TRBJ2-4; D is possibly TRBD1 (6 bases). The CDR3 runs to 13 residues. Trimming left V 0 bases short and J 10 bases short, with 13 bases between. Germline loops: CDR1 SQVTM, CDR2 ANQGSEA. CDR3 sequence reads: CSVEEQQGGIQYF. CDR3 DNA: TGCAGCGTTGAAGAACAACAGGGTGGAATTCAGTACTTC.

V is TRBV2 and J is TRBJ2-5; TRBD2 aligns across 9 bases. The CDR3 sequence is 14 residues long. V was clipped by 6 bases and J by 7 bases; unmatched bases: 9. Germline CDR1 SNHLY, CDR2 FYNNEI. The CDR3 DNA is TGTGCCAGCAGGATCGCGGGGGGGCAGGGGACCCAGTACTTC. Encoded protein: CASRIAGGQGTQYF.

Concerning this clone: One base separates it from a far larger clone, so it is likely a read error. The sample contains more than one DNA sequence encoding this CDR3. The chain carries TRBV7-6 and TRBJ1-1; D gene ambiguous. Germline V CDR1 and CDR2: SGHVS, FNYEAQ. The CDR3 runs to 13 residues. Between the trimmed V and J ends, which lost 1 base and 1 base, there was a span of 4 bases. CDR3 amino acids: CASSLGQNTEAFF. Written as DNA, the CDR3 is TGTGCCAGCAGCTTAGGACAGAACACTGAAGCTTTCTTT.

This clone has only one observation. The chain carries TRBV9 and TRBJ2-3; TRBD1 aligns across 11 bases. J gave up 3 bases and V 4 bases, and 7 bases lay outside the gene matches. Germline-derived CDR1 and CDR2 are SGDLS and YYNGEE. CDR3 length: 16 residues. CDR3 bases: TGTGCCAGCAGCTCGAGGGGACAGGGGGTTACAGATACGCAGTATTTT. Protein product: CASSSRGQGVTDTQYF.

As regards this clone: The junction does not match germline at one end; this may be a read error. Distinct nucleotide sequences in the sample also encode this CDR3. The rearrangement uses TRBV2 and TRBJ1-6; D ambiguous. CDR1 and CDR2 from the germline V gene are SNHLY and FYNNEI. This CDR3 region has 14 residues. This chain's CDR3 is CASSEQAENSPLHF. CDR3 in DNA: TGTGCCAGCAGTGAACAGGCAGAGAATTCACCTCTCCACTTT.

The chain recombines TRBV7-2 with TRBJ2-7; 7 bases match TRBD2. The V gene's germline CDR1 is SGHTA and CDR2 FQGNSA. V shed 4 bases, J shed 3 bases, and the junction held 6 bases outside the gene matches. The CDR3 covers 14 residues. CDR3 DNA: TGTGCCAGCAGCTCCACTAGCGCCAACTACGAGCAGTACTTC. It codes for CASSSTSANYEQYF.

The chain recombines TRBV6-6 with TRBJ1-5, with 9 bases identical to TRBD1. The CDR3 has 16 residues. Looked up from germline, CDR1 is MNHNY and CDR2 is SVGAGI (reference sequence). Trimming took 0 bases from V and 1 from J; bases not matched to a gene: 1. The CDR3 nucleotides read TGTGCCAGCAGTTACTCGGACAGGGGAAGCAATCAGCCCCAGCATTTT. This codes for CASSYSDRGSNQPQHF.

This clone was found a few times. Other DNA sequences from this sample encode an identical CDR3 as well. The chain uses TRBV6-5 and TRBJ1-2, with D possibly being TRBD1 (6 bases). The ends were cut back, 8 bases at V and 5 bases at J, with 12 bases in the middle. The CDR3 has 12 residues. The germline V gene has CDR1 MNHEY and CDR2 SVGAGI. CDR3 DNA: TGTGCCAGCGCGGGGGCCGGGTATGGCTACACCTTC. It encodes CASAGAGYGYTF.

The gene calls are TRBV5-4 and TRBJ2-5; 14 nucleotides line up with TRBD2. This CDR3 comprises 16 residues. The germline CDR1 and CDR2 sequences are SGHNT and YYREEE (reference sequence). Unmatched junction bases numbered 4, after V lost 4 bases and J lost 2 bases. The CDR3 region is CASSKGLAGGQETQYF. CDR3 bases: TGTGCCAGCAGCAAAGGACTAGCGGGGGGACAAGAGACCCAGTACTTC.

The chain links TRBV5-4 to TRBJ2-5; D unclear. CDR1 SGHNT and CDR2 YYREEE come from the germline V gene (reference sequence). V shed 1 base and J shed 3 bases, with 13 bases lying between them. This CDR3 comprises 15 residues. CDR3 region: CASSLPGPREETQYF. The CDR3 DNA is TGTGCCAGCAGCTTGCCCGGCCCTAGGGAAGAGACCCAGTACTTC.

The rearrangement joins TRBV5-4 to TRBJ2-5, with TRBD1 identical over 10 bases. Trimming removed 5 bases from V and 4 bases from J; junction bases left unmatched: 8. Per the germline V gene, CDR1 is SGHNT and CDR2 is YYREEE (reference sequence). The CDR3 spans 15 residues. CDR3: CASRDGQGEAETQYF. Written as DNA, the CDR3 is TGTGCCAGCAGAGACGGACAGGGGGAAGCAGAGACCCAGTACTTC.

The chain has TRBV2 and TRBJ2-1; 7 positions match TRBD2. There are 15 residues in the CDR3. V shed 3 bases and J 2 bases; nucleotides not matched to a gene: 4. Germline V CDR1 and CDR2: SNHLY, FYNNEI. CDR3 sequence (DNA): TGTGCCAGCAGTGATGACCGGGGGGCCTACAATGAGCAGTTCTTC. Translating it yields CASSDDRGAYNEQFF.

The chain's CDR3 is CASHPGGGSNQPQHF. In DNA, the CDR3 is TGTGCCAGCCACCCGGGGGGAGGTAGCAATCAGCCCCAGCATTTT. The chain has TRBV7-8 and TRBJ1-5; D is perhaps TRBD1 (5 bases). The CDR3 contains 15 residues. V lost 8 bases, J lost 0 bases, and 14 bases lay in between. Germline lookup yields CDR1 SGHVS and CDR2 FQNEAQ. Using reference TRBV7-8 and TRBJ1-5 for the parts outside the CDR3, the full variable domain is GAGVSQSPRYKVAKRGQDVALRCDPISGHVSLFWYQQALGQGPEFLTYFQNEAQLDKSGLPSDRFFAERPEGSVSTLKIQRTQQEDSAVYLCASHPGGGSNQPQHFGDGTRLSIL.

The rearrangement joins TRBV7-3 to TRBJ2-2, with 7 bases that match TRBD2. Germline CDR1 SGHTA, CDR2 FQGTGA. V was clipped by 4 bases and J by 0 bases; unmatched bases: 8. The length of the CDR3 is 17 residues. The CDR3 DNA is TGTGCCAGCAGCTCTTCCCCCGGGGGGACGAACACCGGGGAGCTGTTTTTT. Protein: CASSSSPGGTNTGELFF.

The chain combines TRBV9 with TRBJ2-3; weak D call: TRBD2 (7 bases). CDR1 is SGDLS, CDR2 YYNGEE, per germline. The CDR3 has 17 residues. V lost 0 bases and J lost 6, with 20 bases in between. The CDR3 sequence is CASSVASRRGAADTQYF. The CDR3 coding sequence is TGTGCCAGCAGCGTAGCATCGAGACGGGGGGCTGCGGATACGCAGTATTTT.

The table lists this clone with a few counts. J is TRBJ2-7 and V is TRBV7-2; 8 bases are a match to TRBD2. Germline-derived CDR1 and CDR2 are SGHTA and FQGNSA. The CDR3 has 16 amino acids. With V trimmed by 2 bases and J by 1 base, 7 bases remained unmatched. Here the CDR3 reads CASSLRAGGQSYEQYF. For the CDR3, the DNA is TGTGCCAGCAGCTTAAGGGCGGGAGGCCAATCCTACGAGCAGTACTTC.

The chain links TRBV6-6 to TRBJ2-3, with a tentative D call TRBD1 (6 bases). Between the trimmed V and J ends, which lost 0 bases and 7 bases, there was a span of 8 bases. There are 13 residues in the CDR3. Germline CDR1 is MNHNY and CDR2 is SVGAGI (reference sequence). CDR3 sequence reads: CASSYSGANTQYF. In DNA, the CDR3 is TGTGCCAGCAGTTACTCGGGGGCAAATACGCAGTATTTT.

To note about this clone: Just one base apart from a much larger clone, this may be a read error. The gene calls are TRBV6-6 and TRBJ2-7, with a weak D call TRBD1 (6 bases). V was shortened by 6 bases and J by 0 bases, with 9 bases between the two germline ends. The germline V gene has CDR1 MNHNY and CDR2 SVGAGI (reference sequence). The CDR3 has 13 residues. CDR3 nucleotide sequence: TGTGCCAGCAGCCGGGACAACTCCTACGAGCAGTACTTC. It yields the protein CASSRDNSYEQYF.

The rearrangement uses TRBV6-6 and TRBJ2-3, with 14 nucleotides matching TRBD2. The CDR3 length is 16 residues. Trimming took 5 bases from V and 0 from J; bases not matched to a gene: 1. The germline V gene has CDR1 MNHNY and CDR2 SVGAGI (reference sequence). The CDR3 DNA sequence: TGTGCCAGCAGTCGACTAGCGGGAGGGAGCACAGATACGCAGTATTTT. It translates to CASSRLAGGSTDTQYF.

The chain recombines TRBV9 with TRBJ2-2, with no clear D. The CDR3 is 14 residues long. V lost 5 bases and J 2 bases, leaving 10 bases between the germline ends. The germline V gene encodes CDR1 SGDLS and CDR2 YYNGEE. The CDR3 loop is CASRKGSNTGELFF. The CDR3 nucleotides are TGTGCCAGCAGGAAGGGTTCAAACACCGGGGAGCTGTTTTTT.

The chain combines TRBV14 with TRBJ2-7, with TRBD2 as a possible D gene (5 bases). The CDR3 extends over 14 amino acids. V was cut by 0 bases and J by 1 base, with 7 bases left in between. Looked up from germline, CDR1 is SGHDN and CDR2 is FVKESK. The chain's CDR3 is CASSQDWRSYEQYF. In DNA form, the CDR3 reads TGTGCCAGCAGCCAAGATTGGAGGTCCTACGAGCAGTACTTC.

The chain recombines TRBV18 with TRBJ2-2, with 10 bases fitting TRBD1. The CDR3 has 16 residues. V dropped 3 bases and J dropped 6; count of bases not matched to a gene: 7. The V gene's germline CDR1 is KGHSH and CDR2 LQKENI. The CDR3 DNA reads as TGTGCCAGCTCACCCCAGACAGGGGGCGGTTCCGGGGAGCTGTTTTTT. It codes for CASSPQTGGGSGELFF.

The chain links TRBV6-1 to TRBJ2-7, with D maybe TRBD2 (6 bases). The CDR3 has 15 residues. CDR1 and CDR2 (germline): MNHNS, SASEGT. V gave up 4 bases and J gave up 2 bases, with 15 bases separating them. CDR3 amino acids: CASSVWPGVAYEQYF. CDR3 coding DNA: TGTGCCAGCAGTGTTTGGCCGGGGGTCGCCTACGAGCAGTACTTC.

This chain joins TRBV10-3 and TRBJ2-2; weak D call: TRBD1 (5 bases). This CDR3 is built from 14 residues. The germline gives CDR1 ENHRY, CDR2 SYGVKD. Between the trimmed V and J ends, which lost 5 bases and 2 bases, there was a span of 9 bases. The CDR3 reads CAISKDRNTGELFF. For the CDR3, the DNA is TGTGCCATCAGTAAAGACAGAAACACCGGGGAGCTGTTTTTT.

This clone has more than one count but fewer than ten. The gene calls are TRBV6-1 and TRBJ1-1; D might be TRBD1 (5 bases). The CDR3 runs to 13 residues. V dropped 6 bases and J dropped 4 bases, with 12 bases sitting between them. Germline V gives CDR1 MNHNS, CDR2 SASEGT. Written as DNA, the CDR3 is TGTGCCAGCAGGAGGGGACCCAGCACTGAAGCTTTCTTT. Protein product: CASRRGPSTEAFF.

The J gene is TRBJ2-2, the V gene TRBV5-1, with a weak D call TRBD2 (6 bases). V lost 7 bases and J 1 base, leaving 14 bases between the germline ends. CDR1 is SGHRS and CDR2 is YFSETQ in the germline V gene. The CDR3 runs 15 residues. The CDR3 here is CASGPGLQNTGELFF. For the CDR3, the DNA is TGCGCCAGCGGACCGGGACTTCAGAACACCGGGGAGCTGTTTTTT.

A note on this clone: This may come from a read error, since a much larger clone is one base off. The V gene is TRBV6-1, the J gene TRBJ2-2, with D perhaps matching TRBD1 (6 bases). In germline, CDR1 is MNHNS, CDR2 SASEGT. The CDR3 contains 15 residues. The CDR3 DNA sequence: TGTGCCAGCAGTGAGGGCCAGGGGTGGTCCGGGAAGCTGTTTTTT. Translated: CASSEGQGWSGKLFF.